The rows below give T cell receptor beta chains drawn from one sample of a study of cytomegalovirus exposure and HLA in healthy donors. The method was immunoSEQ multiplex PCR; TCRdb's version includes in-frame clones alone and lacks a portion of them. The sample contains under 200,000 clones, about 77% of which appear only once. Material: PBMCs. These receptor sequences come from a male donor in good health and CMV-seropositive. CDR3s include the opening cysteine and the closing phenylalanine or tryptophan. The order of the fields is J gene, clone size, V gene, D gene, CDR3 protein, CDR3 DNA. A D gene is named only where the DNA matches it firmly. Not every row has a clone size; where given, it reads once, few, many or a size class.

TRBJ2-7 - TRBV5-1 - CASSSGLGGHYEQYF TGCGCCAGCAGCTCGGGACTAGGGGGCCACTACGAGCAGTACTTC
TRBJ1-6 - TRBV25-1 - CASSELGTRSYNSPLHF TGTGCCAGCAGTGAATTGGGCACTCGCTCCTATAATTCACCCCTCCACTTT
TRBJ2-3 - TRBV5-1 TRBD2 CASSLGGGRAAFTDTQYF TGCGCCAGCAGCTTGGGCGGGGGGCGGGCAGCCTTCACAGATACGCAGTATTTT
TRBJ1-5 - TRBV5-1 TRBD1 CASSPGQGVSNQPQHF TGCGCCAGCAGCCCGGGACAGGGGGTTAGCAATCAGCCCCAGCATTTT
TRBJ1-5 - TRBV6-1 - CASSVPADNQPQHF TGTGCCAGCAGTGTCCCCGCAGACAATCAGCCCCAGCATTTT
TRBJ2-1 - TRBV6-4 TRBD2 CASSPGTSLYNEQFF TGTGCCAGCAGCCCCGGGACTAGCCTTTACAATGAGCAGTTCTTC
TRBJ2-3 - TRBV5-1 TRBD1 CASMWTGSTDTQYF TGCGCCAGCATGTGGACAGGGAGCACAGATACGCAGTATTTT
TRBJ2-1 - TRBV25-1 TRBD2 CASTQSTGGVRNEQFF TGTGCCAGCACCCAGTCTACGGGGGGAGTGCGGAATGAGCAGTTCTTC
TRBJ2-3 - TRBV30 - CAWSGGGGADTQYF TGTGCCTGGAGTGGCGGAGGGGGCGCAGATACGCAGTATTTT
TRBJ2-1 few TRBV11-1 TRBD1 CASSPDDRGRINEQFF TGTGCCAGCAGCCCGGACGATAGGGGGCGTATCAATGAGCAGTTCTTC
TRBJ2-7 - TRBV25-1 - CASSQNSPQQYF TGTGCCAGCAGTCAAAATAGCCCCCAGCAGTACTTC
TRBJ2-3 - TRBV9 TRBD2 CASSVVGGVEDTQYF TGTGCCAGCAGCGTAGTGGGGGGGGTGGAAGATACGCAGTATTTT
TRBJ2-6 - TRBV5-1 - CASSLEGSGLNVLTF TGCGCCAGCAGCTTGGAAGGGTCAGGGTTAAACGTCCTGACTTTC
TRBJ2-1 - TRBV6-5 - CASSYSRLSSYNEQFF TGTGCCAGCAGTTACTCCAGGTTAAGCTCCTACAATGAGCAGTTCTTC
TRBJ1-1 - TRBV19 - CASSTGNTEAFF TGTGCCAGTTCAACAGGGAACACTGAAGCTTTCTTT
TRBJ2-2 - TRBV4-1 TRBD2 CASSPRLAAGELFF TGCGCCAGCAGCCCCCGACTAGCGGCCGGGGAGCTGTTTTTT
TRBJ2-5 - TRBV5-1 TRBD2 CASSSAGGALTETQYF TGCGCCAGCAGCTCAGCCGGGGGGGCCCTAACTGAGACCCAGTACTTC
TRBJ2-7 - TRBV5-1 TRBD1 CASSLVTGEGYEQYF TGCGCCAGCAGCTTGGTAACAGGGGAAGGCTACGAGCAGTACTTC
TRBJ1-2 few TRBV11-2 - CASSPTPGLVSNYGYTF TGTGCCAGCAGTCCTACTCCGGGACTGGTGTCCAACTATGGCTACACCTTC
TRBJ2-2 few TRBV6-5 TRBD1 CASSYMGTGAGELFF TGTGCCAGCAGTTACATGGGGACAGGGGCCGGGGAGCTGTTTTTT
TRBJ2-1 - TRBV5-6 TRBD1 CASLVETGAYNEQFF TGTGCCAGCTTAGTTGAGACAGGGGCTTACAATGAGCAGTTCTTC
TRBJ1-1 - TRBV4-1 TRBD1 CASSRTRRSGQTSEAFF TGCGCCAGCAGCCGGACCCGGAGGTCGGGACAGACTTCCGAAGCTTTCTTT
TRBJ2-1 once TRBV2 TRBD1 CASSESNRGNEQFF TGTGCCAGCAGTGAATCCAACAGGGGGAATGAGCAGTTCTTC
TRBJ2-7 - TRBV11-2 TRBD1 CASSIGQGRTYEQYF TGTGCCAGCAGCATAGGACAGGGGAGAACCTACGAGCAGTACTTC
TRBJ1-4 - TRBV11-2 - CASSHHRREKLFF TGTGCCAGCAGCCACCATCGGAGGGAAAAACTGTTTTTT
TRBJ1-2 - TRBV13 TRBD1 CASSLGLGQGRDGYTF TGTGCCAGCAGCTTAGGCCTGGGACAGGGGAGAGATGGCTACACCTTC
TRBJ2-3 - TRBV11-2 - CASSPRGFTDTQYF TGTGCCAGCAGCCCACGGGGGTTTACAGATACGCAGTATTTT
TRBJ1-6 - TRBV30 TRBD1 CAWARTGVVSPLHF TGTGCCTGGGCGAGGACAGGGGTAGTATCACCCCTCCACTTT
TRBJ2-5 - TRBV2 TRBD2 CASRAGGPSETQYF TGTGCCAGCAGGGCGGGGGGGCCTAGTGAGACCCAGTACTTC
TRBJ2-1 - TRBV5-1 - CASSLEAAWDEQFF TGCGCCAGCAGCTTGGAGGCGGCCTGGGATGAGCAGTTCTTC
TRBJ2-1 - TRBV27 - CASSTTGHEQFF TGTGCCAGCAGTACCACAGGTCATGAGCAGTTCTTC
TRBJ2-7 - TRBV2 - CASSSTGHSLYEQYF TGTGCCAGCAGTTCAACCGGACACAGCCTCTACGAGCAGTACTTC
TRBJ1-2 - TRBV7-6 TRBD1 CASSLATGEKANYGYTF TGTGCCAGCAGCTTAGCCACAGGGGAGAAAGCTAACTATGGCTACACCTTC
TRBJ1-2 - TRBV4-3 TRBD1 CASSQSGEPGQPYGYTF TGCGCCAGCAGCCAAAGTGGGGAGCCGGGACAGCCCTATGGCTACACCTTC
TRBJ1-2 - TRBV9 TRBD1 CASSGGDRVYGYTF TGTGCCAGCAGCGGGGGAGACAGGGTCTATGGCTACACCTTC
TRBJ1-2 - TRBV7-9 - CASSLVSGHSYGYTF TGTGCCAGCAGCTTAGTCTCGGGACATAGCTATGGCTACACCTTC
TRBJ1-2 - TRBV2 - CASTRGGANYGYTF TGTGCCAGCACCCGAGGGGGGGCGAACTATGGCTACACCTTC
TRBJ2-1 once TRBV6-5 TRBD1 CASSDRGRREQFF TGTGCCAGCAGTGACAGGGGGCGGCGGGAGCAGTTCTTC
TRBJ2-2 - TRBV6-5 - CASSRSVNTGELFF TGTGCCAGCAGTCGATCGGTCAACACCGGGGAGCTGTTTTTT
TRBJ2-3 - TRBV5-1 TRBD2 CASSLSGGADTQYF TGCGCCAGCAGCTTGAGCGGGGGGGCGGATACGCAGTATTTT
TRBJ1-6 few TRBV2 - CASSEAGVSPLHF TGTGCCAGCAGTGAAGCGGGAGTTTCACCCCTCCACTTT
TRBJ1-2 - TRBV25-1 TRBD1 CASSETGNYGYTF TGTGCCAGCAGTGAGACAGGGAACTATGGCTACACCTTC
TRBJ1-3 - TRBV6-6 - CASSPGQLGNTIYF TGTGCCAGCAGTCCAGGACAGCTTGGAAACACCATATATTTT
TRBJ2-7 - TRBV29-1 - CSVEDPNYYEQYF TGCAGCGTTGAAGATCCCAACTACTACGAGCAGTACTTC
TRBJ1-3 - TRBV5-1 TRBD1 CASSLQTGVWSGNTIYF TGCGCCAGCAGCTTACAGACAGGGGTGTGGTCTGGAAACACCATATATTTT
TRBJ2-7 - TRBV2 TRBD2 CASRATSGGFSSYEQYF TGTGCCAGCAGAGCAACTAGCGGGGGATTCAGCTCCTACGAGCAGTACTTC
TRBJ2-1 - TRBV28 - CASSTTRHEQFF TGTGCCAGCAGCACCACTAGGCATGAGCAGTTCTTC
TRBJ2-2 - TRBV6-5 - CASEERGELFF TGTGCCAGCGAGGAGCGCGGGGAGCTGTTTTTT
TRBJ1-1 few TRBV15 TRBD1 CEQGWGEAFF TGTGAACAGGGGTGGGGGGAAGCTTTCTTT
TRBJ1-1 few TRBV2 TRBD1 CASGQGAPEAFF TGTGCCAGTGGACAGGGGGCTCCTGAAGCTTTCTTT
TRBJ2-1 few TRBV30 - CAWSSGVEQFF TGTGCCTGGAGTTCAGGGGTCGAGCAGTTCTTC
TRBJ1-6 - TRBV19 - CASSQPTLGSPLHF TGTGCCAGTAGCCAACCGACTCTTGGTTCACCCCTCCACTTT
TRBJ1-2 - TRBV23-1 - CASSSIQGPRGYGYTF TGCGCCAGCAGTTCAATACAGGGCCCTCGGGGCTATGGCTACACCTTC
TRBJ2-3 - TRBV15 - CATSRYRDEEMTDTQYF TGTGCCACCAGCAGATACAGGGATGAGGAGATGACAGATACGCAGTATTTT
TRBJ1-1 few TRBV6-5 - CASTPPGTRSGKAFF TGTGCCAGCACCCCACCCGGGACACGCTCCGGGAAAGCTTTCTTT
TRBJ1-1 - TRBV27 - CASSPRMNTEAFF TGTGCCAGCAGTCCTAGAATGAACACTGAAGCTTTCTTT
TRBJ1-1 - TRBV11-2 - CASSALGGGLEAFF TGTGCCAGCAGCGCCCTCGGGGGAGGGTTAGAAGCTTTCTTT